The 30 T cell receptor beta chains given below trace back to one sample, sequenced in a study of blood T cell repertoires in COVID-19. The assay was immunoSEQ multiplex PCR, and TCRdb's table has in-frame clones only and misses some. In the table there are roughly 80,000 clones, over 80% of which are singletons. The sequenced material came from peripheral blood. Receptor source: a man aged 50 to 59 with active COVID-19.

The V and J genes are TRBV2 and TRBJ1-5; 10 bases line up with TRBD1. The CDR3 covers 14 residues. The germline V gene has CDR1 SNHLY and CDR2 FYNNEI. V lost 7 bases, J lost 9 bases, and 9 bases stayed unmatched. The CDR3 DNA reads TGTGCCAGCAAGGGTACGACAGGGGGCGCGCCCCAGCATTTT. Its translation is CASKGTTGGAPQHF.

The rearrangement links TRBV28 to TRBJ2-7; 8 positions match TRBD2. The V segment lost 7 bases and the J segment 2 bases; nucleotides outside the gene matches: 10. CDR1 and CDR2 (germline): MDHEN, SYDVKM. The CDR3 consists of 15 residues. The CDR3 DNA is TGTGCCAGCACCCCAAGCGGGGGATGGACCTACGAGCAGTACTTC. Its translation: CASTPSGGWTYEQYF.

The genes are TRBV5-8 and TRBJ2-7, with TRBD1 as a possible D gene (5 bases). The V end lost 0 bases, the J end lost 7 bases, and 14 bases lay between the germline ends. Germline V gene lookup returns CDR1 SGHTS and CDR2 YDEGEE. The CDR3 covers 14 residues. CDR3 region: CASSLAQGLGEQYF. CDR3 sequence (DNA): TGTGCCAGCAGCTTGGCCCAGGGTCTGGGGGAGCAGTACTTC. Using reference TRBV5-8 and TRBJ2-7 for the parts outside the CDR3, the full variable domain is EAGVTQSPTHLIKTRGQQATLRCSPISGHTSVYWYQQALGLGLQFLLWYDEGEERNRGNFPPRFSGRQFPNYSSELNVNALELEDSALYLCASSLAQGLGEQYFGPGTRLTVT.

V usage is TRBV11-2 and J usage is TRBJ2-2; D may be TRBD2 (6 bases). The V end was cut by 2 bases, the J end by 7 bases, with 11 bases between. Germline-derived CDR1 and CDR2 are SGHAT and FQNNGV. The CDR3 extends over 14 amino acids. In DNA form, the CDR3 reads TGTGCCAGCAGCTTATCTAGCGTTGGCGGGGAGCTGTTTTTT. Translated, it gives CASSLSSVGGELFF.

The chain has TRBV3-1 (or the pseudogene TRBV3-2) and TRBJ1-1, with TRBD1 matching 12 bases. This CDR3 has 17 amino acids. The V segment lost 4 bases and the J segment 3 bases; nucleotides outside the gene matches: 9. The germline V gene encodes CDR1 LGHDT and CDR2 YNNKEL (reference sequence). DNA for the CDR3: TGTGCCAGCAGCCGAGGGACAGGGGGCCCTATGGACACTGAAGCTTTCTTT. Protein: CASSRGTGGPMDTEAFF.

The chain recombines TRBV28 with TRBJ1-5; no clear D gene. The CDR3 is 14 amino acids. CDR1 and CDR2 from the germline V gene are MDHEN and SYDVKM. V lost 4 bases, J lost 4 bases, and 11 bases lay in between. This CDR3 reads CASSSPPRNQPQHF. CDR3 nucleotides: TGTGCCAGCAGTTCCCCTCCGAGAAATCAGCCCCAGCATTTT.

This sequence joins TRBV3-1 (or the pseudogene TRBV3-2) and TRBJ2-1; 16 bases line up with TRBD2. The V segment lost 1 base and the J segment 7 bases; nucleotides outside the gene matches: 7. This CDR3 spans 18 amino acids. Per germline, CDR1 LGHDT and CDR2 YNNKEL (reference sequence). The CDR3 coding sequence is TGTGCCAGCAGCCAAGTTAGGGGGACTAGCGGGAGGGGGAATGAGCAGTTCTTC. Residues: CASSQVRGTSGRGNEQFF.

The chain has TRBV18 and TRBJ2-7, with a weak D call TRBD1 (5 bases). The V gene lost 4 bases and the J gene lost 3 bases, with 10 bases spanning the gap. Germline V gene data show CDR1 as KGHSH and CDR2 as LQKENI. The CDR3 covers 13 residues. The CDR3 here is CASSHGHDYEQYF. The DNA of the CDR3 is TGTGCCAGCTCACACGGACACGACTACGAGCAGTACTTC.

The chain has TRBV19 and TRBJ1-5; perhaps TRBD1 as D (6 bases). Per the germline V gene, CDR1 is LNHDA and CDR2 is SQIVND (reference sequence). Trimming removed 4 bases at V and 2 bases at J, with 9 bases between. CDR3 length equals 14 residues. The CDR3 protein is CASSNRVGNQPQHF. CDR3 DNA: TGTGCCAGTAGTAACAGGGTCGGCAATCAGCCCCAGCATTTT.

The sample holds one count of this clone. The V gene is TRBV27, the J gene TRBJ2-2, with TRBD2 matching over 9 bases. V dropped 5 bases and J dropped 3; count of bases not matched to a gene: 13. This CDR3 is built from 18 residues. Per the germline V gene, CDR1 is MNHEY and CDR2 is SMNVEV (reference sequence). The DNA for the CDR3 is TGTGCCAGCAGTCCGGTCCTCGGAGCGGGAGGTGACACCGGGGAGCTGTTTTTT. Translated: CASSPVLGAGGDTGELFF.

The V call is TRBV6-1, the J call TRBJ2-3, with a weak D call TRBD1 (5 bases). CDR3 length: 14 residues. Germline CDR1 MNHNS, CDR2 SASEGT. Trimming shortened V by 2 bases and J by 4 bases, and 10 bases separated the two germline ends. CDR3 sequence: CASSEWGWADTQYF. CDR3 nucleotides: TGTGCCAGCAGTGAATGGGGCTGGGCAGATACGCAGTATTTT.

The rearrangement uses TRBV24-1 and TRBJ1-6; 7 bases align to TRBD1. The CDR3 runs to 13 residues. The trim removed 7 bases at V and 6 bases at J, leaving 2 bases unmatched. Germline-derived CDR1 and CDR2 are KGHDR and SFDVKD. CDR3 sequence: CATRAGGNSPLHF. The CDR3 bases are TGTGCCACCAGGGCAGGGGGTAATTCACCCCTCCACTTT.

The CDR3 nucleotides read TGTGCCAGCAGGGGAGTGTGGTACGAGCAGTACTTC. Residues: CASRGVWYEQYF. This chain joins TRBV2 and TRBJ2-7; possibly TRBD2 for D (5 bases). The CDR3 is 12 residues long. CDR1 and CDR2 from the germline V gene are SNHLY and FYNNEI. The V gene lost 6 bases and the J gene lost 4 bases, with 10 bases spanning the gap.

This clone has just one count. The rearrangement uses TRBV7-6 and TRBJ2-5; 7 positions agree with TRBD2. The CDR3 has 15 residues. CDR1 and CDR2 (germline): SGHVS, FNYEAQ. V was clipped by 1 base and J by 1 base; unmatched bases: 3. The DNA of the CDR3 is TGTGCCAGCAGCTTAGGGGAGGGACCCCAAGAGACCCAGTACTTC. It codes for CASSLGEGPQETQYF.

This clone has only one observation. The rearrangement links TRBV28 to TRBJ2-7, with TRBD1 matching over 8 bases. The CDR3 is 14 amino acids. With 2 bases clipped from V and 3 bases from J, the junction kept 3 bases outside the gene matches. Germline V gives CDR1 MDHEN, CDR2 SYDVKM. The CDR3 DNA follows: TGTGCCAGCAGTTTAACGGACAGGGTCTACGAGCAGTACTTC. This gives the protein CASSLTDRVYEQYF.

This rearrangement joins TRBV15 to TRBJ2-1, with D possibly matching TRBD1 (6 bases). CDR3 size: 16 residues. The V end was cut by 0 bases, the J end by 9 bases, with 18 bases between. In germline, CDR1 is LNHNV, CDR2 YYDKDF (reference sequence). CDR3 bases: TGTGCCACCAGCAGAGACCGCCTGGCAGGGGAAGGTGAGCAGTTCTTC. This encodes CATSRDRLAGEGEQFF.

The chain couples TRBV10-3 to TRBJ2-2, with a weak D call TRBD2 (7 bases). CDR1 is ENHRY and CDR2 is SYGVKD in the germline V gene. CDR3 length equals 15 residues. Trimming took 2 bases from V and 6 from J, leaving 13 bases between them. The chain's CDR3 is CAISEHGGHPGELFF. The CDR3 DNA reads TGTGCCATCAGTGAGCACGGGGGGCATCCCGGGGAGCTGTTTTTT.

V gene TRBV4-3 combines with J gene TRBJ1-4; D is unclear. Trimming removed 2 bases at V and 3 bases at J, with 4 bases between. CDR1 is LGHNA, CDR2 YSLEER, per germline. The CDR3 sequence is 13 residues long. The CDR3 sequence: CASSQQSNEKLFF. CDR3 DNA sequence: TGCGCCAGCAGCCAACAATCTAATGAAAAACTGTTTTTT.

This clone has a handful of counts. Other DNA sequences of this sample code for an identical CDR3. The V and J genes are TRBV4-1 and TRBJ1-6; TRBD1 matches 8 bases. Germline lookup yields CDR1 MGHRA and CDR2 YSYEKL. J was trimmed by 14 bases and V by 0 bases; bases with no gene match: 9. This CDR3 spans 15 amino acids. For the CDR3, the DNA is TGCGCCAGCAGCCAAGAACTGACAGGGGTTCGGTCCCTCCACTTT. Translated, it gives CASSQELTGVRSLHF.

V and J are TRBV13 and TRBJ2-3; 10 bases are shared with TRBD2. From germline, CDR1 is PRHDT and CDR2 FYEKMQ (reference sequence). Unmatched junction bases numbered 15, after V lost 8 bases and J lost 1 base. The CDR3 has 18 amino acids. CDR3 nucleotide sequence: TGTGCCAGCGGCCAAGGACTAGCGGACTGGGGGGGCACAGATACGCAGTATTTT. It yields the protein CASGQGLADWGGTDTQYF.

J is TRBJ1-3 and V is TRBV6-1; 8 bases are a match to TRBD1. This CDR3 has 16 residues. CDR1 MNHNS and CDR2 SASEGT come from the germline V gene. The J segment lost 3 bases and the V segment lost 2 bases, leaving 6 bases of the junction unmatched. The CDR3 is CASSERGQGGGNTIYF. The CDR3 nucleotides are TGTGCCAGCAGTGAACGAGGACAGGGTGGTGGAAACACCATATATTTT.

The chain employs TRBV7-2 and TRBJ2-1; 11 bases agree with TRBD2. Germline CDR1 SGHTA, CDR2 FQGNSA. V lost 6 bases, J lost 2 bases, and 3 bases stayed unmatched. This CDR3 is 15 amino acids long. In DNA, the CDR3 is TGTGCCAGCAGTCCTAGCGGGAGGACCTACAATGAGCAGTTCTTC. Translating gives CASSPSGRTYNEQFF.

The CDR3 is CASSLLSGQGNTGELFF. In DNA, the CDR3 is TGTGCCAGCAGCCTACTATCCGGACAGGGGAACACCGGGGAGCTGTTTTTT. The chain joins TRBV9 to TRBJ2-2, with TRBD1 matching over 8 bases. Per germline, CDR1 SGDLS and CDR2 YYNGEE. The trim removed 4 bases at V and 1 base at J, leaving 9 bases unmatched. This CDR3 has 17 amino acids.

The V gene is TRBV3-1 (or the pseudogene TRBV3-2), the J gene TRBJ1-2, with 8 bases fitting TRBD1. V lost 4 bases and J lost 2; bases outside the gene matches: 6. Germline lookup yields CDR1 LGHDT and CDR2 YNNKEL (reference sequence). This CDR3 comprises 15 residues. CDR3 coding DNA: TGTGCCAGCAGCCCGAGGGACAGGCAAAACTATGGCTACACCTTC. Translation: CASSPRDRQNYGYTF.

The rearrangement links TRBV11-2 to TRBJ1-2, with D maybe TRBD1 (5 bases). The CDR3 is 14 amino acids. V was shortened by 0 bases and J by 8 bases, with 13 bases between the two germline ends. Germline CDR1 reads SGHAT; CDR2 reads FQNNGV. The CDR3 region is CASSLETETGGYTF. DNA of the CDR3: TGTGCCAGCAGCTTAGAGACAGAGACTGGAGGCTACACCTTC.

V and J are TRBV21-1 and TRBJ2-7; TRBD1, the table's D call, was not compared with the DNA. TRBV21-1 is a pseudogene segment. This CDR3 region has 13 residues. The CDR3 bases are TGTGCCAGCCTCCGGGACAGAGCCTACGAGCAGTACTTC. Residues: CASLRDRAYEQYF.

The rearrangement uses TRBV6-2 or TRBV6-3 and TRBJ1-2; TRBD1 aligns across 8 bases. The CDR3 loop spans 16 amino acids. The junction had 7 bases not matched to a gene; V was cut back by 2 bases and J by 2 bases. Germline CDR1 is MNHEY and CDR2 is SVGEGT. This CDR3 is CASSYVRTGGNYGYTF. CDR3 coding DNA: TGTGCCAGCAGTTACGTACGAACAGGGGGGAACTATGGCTACACCTTC.

This sequence joins TRBV29-1 and TRBJ1-4; D may be TRBD1 (5 bases). CDR1 and CDR2 from the germline V gene are SQVTM and ANQGSEA. V shed 4 bases and J shed 8 bases, with 11 bases lying between them. There are 12 residues in the CDR3. CDR3 protein: CSVGQGREKLFF. CDR3 nucleotides: TGCAGCGTTGGTCAGGGAAGGGAAAAACTGTTTTTT.

This chain links TRBV27 with TRBJ2-3, with D possibly being TRBD1 (5 bases). Trimming stripped 1 base from V and 2 bases from J, with 10 bases between. Looked up from germline, CDR1 is MNHEY and CDR2 is SMNVEV (reference sequence). There are 15 residues in the CDR3. The CDR3 here is CASSLWQGNTDTQYF. CDR3 DNA: TGTGCCAGCAGTTTATGGCAGGGCAACACAGATACGCAGTATTTT.

This clone appeared once. The rearrangement joins TRBV4-2 to TRBJ2-2, with a weak D call TRBD1 (6 bases). Germline V gene data show CDR1 as LGHNA and CDR2 as YNFKEQ. Trimming left V 1 base short and J 15 bases short, with 15 bases between. The CDR3 spans 13 residues. This CDR3 is CASSQVGANRVFF. Here the CDR3 DNA reads TGTGCCAGCAGCCAAGTCGGGGCGAACAGGGTGTTTTTT.